This T cell receptor beta chain came from a study of response to subunit inactivated influenza vaccine. In regard to this clonotype: Its antigen remains unknown.

Study findings and constraints: That few new T cells are recruited by each seasonal influenza vaccination was the authors' suggestion.

MiXCR was run by TCRdb on the RT-PCR reads, yielding one entry per CDR3 protein. Here the sample spans hundreds of thousands of distinct CDR3 sequences, approximately 24% being singletons. The CDR3 loop spans 15 amino acids. Germline V gives CDR1 SGHVS, CDR2 FQNEAQ. V dropped 5 bases and J dropped 4 bases, with 14 bases sitting between them. The source material was CD4+ T cells sorted from PBMCs, sampled roughly 5 days after vaccination. This receptor was obtained from a man aged 45-65 years who received an inactivated influenza vaccine. The rearrangement uses TRBV7-8 and TRBJ2-2; D unclear. The CDR3 nucleotides read TGTGCCAGCAGCCCGGCATCAGCCGGCACCGGGGAGCTGTTTTTT. The encoded protein is CASSPASAGTGELFF. Variable domain in full (rest from reference TRBV7-8 and TRBJ2-2): GAGVSQSPRYKVAKRGQDVALRCDPISGHVSLFWYQQALGQGPEFLTYFQNEAQLDKSGLPSDRFFAERPEGSVSTLKIQRTQQEDSAVYLCASSPASAGTGELFFGEGSRLTVL.